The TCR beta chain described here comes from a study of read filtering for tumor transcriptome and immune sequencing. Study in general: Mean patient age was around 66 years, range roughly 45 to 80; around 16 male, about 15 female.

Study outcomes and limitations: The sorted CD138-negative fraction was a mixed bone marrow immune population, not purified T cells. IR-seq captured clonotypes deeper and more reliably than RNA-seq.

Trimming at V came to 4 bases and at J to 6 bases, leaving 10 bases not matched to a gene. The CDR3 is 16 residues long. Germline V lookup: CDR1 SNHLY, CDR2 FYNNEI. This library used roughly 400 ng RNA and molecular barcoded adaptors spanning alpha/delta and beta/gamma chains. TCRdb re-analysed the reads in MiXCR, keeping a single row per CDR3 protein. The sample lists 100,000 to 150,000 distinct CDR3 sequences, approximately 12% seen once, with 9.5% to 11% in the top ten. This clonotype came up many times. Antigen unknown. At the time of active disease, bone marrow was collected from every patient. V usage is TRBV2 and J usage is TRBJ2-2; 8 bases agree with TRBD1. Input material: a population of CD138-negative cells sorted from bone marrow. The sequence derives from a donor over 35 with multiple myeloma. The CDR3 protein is CASSVSWTGSSGELFF. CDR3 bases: TGTGCCAGCAGTGTATCATGGACAGGGTCGTCCGGGGAGCTGTTTTTT. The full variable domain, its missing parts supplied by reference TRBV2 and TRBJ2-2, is EPEVTQTPSHQVTQMGQEVILRCVPISNHLYFYWYRQILGQKVEFLVSFYNNEISEKSEIFDDQFSVERPDGSNFTLKIRSTKLEDSAMYFCASSVSWTGSSGELFFGEGSRLTVL.